This T cell receptor (beta chain) emerged from a study of cytomegalovirus exposure and HLA in healthy donors. On the study more broadly: Some 90 million unique TCRs from HLA-typed donors were held in an early data release. Study-wide results and limits: A later analysis by the authors found several of the most significant clusters apparently linked to common viral pathogens.

The PCR used 60 Vbeta and 13 Jbeta primers. Using immunoSEQ multiplex PCR, the repertoire was profiled, and TCRdb retains in-frame clones only, with some absent. The sample includes approximately 110,000 clones. Germline CDR1 reads SQVTM; CDR2 reads ANQGSEA. The germline V and J ends were trimmed by 4 bases and 0 bases, with 13 bases remaining between them. The CDR3 sequence is 15 residues long. On this clone: Its matching antigen is unknown.

Sequencing was carried out using PBMCs. The clonotype originates from a man aged 30 to 39 in good health and CMV-seronegative. The genes are TRBV29-1 and TRBJ1-3; D ambiguous. The CDR3 coding sequence is TGCAGCGTTGTCCAGCCAGGCCGCTCTGGAAACACCATATATTTT. Its translation: CSVVQPGRSGNTIYF.